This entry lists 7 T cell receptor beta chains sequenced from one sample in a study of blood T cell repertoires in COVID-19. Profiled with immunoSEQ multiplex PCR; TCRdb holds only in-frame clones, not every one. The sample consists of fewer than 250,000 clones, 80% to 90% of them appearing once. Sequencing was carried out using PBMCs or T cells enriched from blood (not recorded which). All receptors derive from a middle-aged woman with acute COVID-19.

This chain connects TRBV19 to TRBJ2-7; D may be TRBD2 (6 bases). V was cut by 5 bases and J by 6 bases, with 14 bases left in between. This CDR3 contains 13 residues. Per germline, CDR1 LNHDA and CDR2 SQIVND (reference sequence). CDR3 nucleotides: TGTGCCAGTAGTCCCCGACTAGACGGCGAGCAGTACTTC. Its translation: CASSPRLDGEQYF.

CDR3 loop: CASSIRAGGDQPQHF. The CDR3 bases are TGTGCCAGTAGTATTAGGGCAGGGGGAGATCAGCCCCAGCATTTT. This rearrangement joins TRBV19 to TRBJ1-5, with TRBD1 matching over 7 bases. Germline V CDR1 and CDR2: LNHDA, SQIVND (reference sequence). The trim removed 3 bases at V and 5 bases at J, leaving 7 bases unmatched. The CDR3 is 15 residues long.

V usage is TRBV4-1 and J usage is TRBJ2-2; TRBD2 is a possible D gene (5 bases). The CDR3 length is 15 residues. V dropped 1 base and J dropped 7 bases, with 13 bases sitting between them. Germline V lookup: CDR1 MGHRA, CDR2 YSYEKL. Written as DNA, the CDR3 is TGCGCCAGCAGCCAAGTTGGCGGGCGGATCGGGGAGCTGTTTTTT. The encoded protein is CASSQVGGRIGELFF.

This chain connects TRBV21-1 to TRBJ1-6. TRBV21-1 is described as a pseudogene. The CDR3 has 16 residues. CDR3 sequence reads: CASRYVMTAHNSPLHF. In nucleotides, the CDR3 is TGTGCCAGCAGGTACGTAATGACTGCACATAATTCACCCCTCCACTTT.

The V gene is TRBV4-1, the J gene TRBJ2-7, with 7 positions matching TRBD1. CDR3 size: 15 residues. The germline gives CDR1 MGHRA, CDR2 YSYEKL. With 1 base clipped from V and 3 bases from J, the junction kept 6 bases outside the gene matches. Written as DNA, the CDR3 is TGCGCCAGCAGCCAAGCACAGGGGATAAACTACGAGCAGTACTTC. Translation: CASSQAQGINYEQYF.

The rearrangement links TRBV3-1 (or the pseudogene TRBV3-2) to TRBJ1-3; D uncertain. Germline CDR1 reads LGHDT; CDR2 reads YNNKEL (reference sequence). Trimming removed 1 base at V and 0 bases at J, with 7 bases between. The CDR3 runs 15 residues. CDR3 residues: CASSQVRSSGNTIYF. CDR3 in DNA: TGTGCCAGCAGCCAAGTCCGGTCCTCTGGAAACACCATATATTTT.

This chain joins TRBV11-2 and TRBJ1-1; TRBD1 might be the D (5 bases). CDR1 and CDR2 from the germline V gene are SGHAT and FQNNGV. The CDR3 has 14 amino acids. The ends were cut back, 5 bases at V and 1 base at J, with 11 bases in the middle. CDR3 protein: CASSPGLPNTEAFF. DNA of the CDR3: TGTGCCAGCAGCCCAGGGCTACCGAACACTGAAGCTTTCTTT. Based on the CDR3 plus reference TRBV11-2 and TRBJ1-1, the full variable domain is EAGVAQSPRYKIIEKRQSVAFWCNPISGHATLYWYQQILGQGPKLLIQFQNNGVVDDSQLPKDRFSAERLKGVDSTLKIQPAKLEDSAVYLCASSPGLPNTEAFFGQGTRLTVV.